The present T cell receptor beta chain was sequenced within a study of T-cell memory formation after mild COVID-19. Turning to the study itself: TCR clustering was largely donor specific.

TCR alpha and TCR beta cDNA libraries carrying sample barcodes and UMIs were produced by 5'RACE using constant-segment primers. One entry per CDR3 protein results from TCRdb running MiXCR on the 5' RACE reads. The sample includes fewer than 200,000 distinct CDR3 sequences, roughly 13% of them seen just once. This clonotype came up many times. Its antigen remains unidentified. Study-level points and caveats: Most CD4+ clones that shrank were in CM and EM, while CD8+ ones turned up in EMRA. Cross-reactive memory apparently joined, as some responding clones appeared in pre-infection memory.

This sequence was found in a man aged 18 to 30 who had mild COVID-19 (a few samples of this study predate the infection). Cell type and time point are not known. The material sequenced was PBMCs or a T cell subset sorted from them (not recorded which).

In nucleotides, the CDR3 is TGTGCCAGCAGCTTGGGTGCTACAGATACGCAGTATTTT. It translates to CASSLGATDTQYF. The chain couples TRBV7-3 to TRBJ2-3, with D unresolved. Germline assignment: CDR1 SGHTA and CDR2 FQGTGA. CDR3 size: 13 residues. The V and J ends lost 3 bases and 3 bases respectively, with 7 bases between them. Full variable domain (missing parts from reference TRBV7-3 and TRBJ2-3): GAGVSQTPSNKVTEKGKYVELRCDPISGHTALYWYRQSLGQGPEFLIYFQGTGAADDSGLPNDRFFAVRPEGSVSTLKIQRTERGDSAVYLCASSLGATDTQYFGPGTRLTVL.